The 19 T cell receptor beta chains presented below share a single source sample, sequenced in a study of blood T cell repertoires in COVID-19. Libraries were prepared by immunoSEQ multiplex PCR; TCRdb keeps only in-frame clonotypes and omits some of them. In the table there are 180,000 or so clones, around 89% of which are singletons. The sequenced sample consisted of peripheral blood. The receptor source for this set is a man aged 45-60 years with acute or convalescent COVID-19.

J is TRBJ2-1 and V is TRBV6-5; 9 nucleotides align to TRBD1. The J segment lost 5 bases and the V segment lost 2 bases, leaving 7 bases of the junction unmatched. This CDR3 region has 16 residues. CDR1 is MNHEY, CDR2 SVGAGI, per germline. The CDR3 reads CASSYRDRVGHNEQFF. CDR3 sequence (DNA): TGTGCCAGCAGTTACCGGGACAGGGTAGGCCACAATGAGCAGTTCTTC.

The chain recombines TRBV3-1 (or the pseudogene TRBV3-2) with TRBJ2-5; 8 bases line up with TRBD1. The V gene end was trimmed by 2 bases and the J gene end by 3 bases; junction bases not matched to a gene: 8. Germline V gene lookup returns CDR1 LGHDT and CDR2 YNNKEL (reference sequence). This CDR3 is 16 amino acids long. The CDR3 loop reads CASSQTAGQGEETQYF. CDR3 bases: TGTGCCAGCAGCCAAACGGCCGGACAGGGAGAAGAGACCCAGTACTTC.

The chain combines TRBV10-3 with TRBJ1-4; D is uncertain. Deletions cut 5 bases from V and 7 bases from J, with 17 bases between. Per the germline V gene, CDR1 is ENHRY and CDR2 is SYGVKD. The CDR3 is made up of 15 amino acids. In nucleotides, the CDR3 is TGTGCCATCAGTCGAGGAGGGCTGGACGGTGAAAAACTGTTTTTT. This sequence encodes CAISRGGLDGEKLFF.

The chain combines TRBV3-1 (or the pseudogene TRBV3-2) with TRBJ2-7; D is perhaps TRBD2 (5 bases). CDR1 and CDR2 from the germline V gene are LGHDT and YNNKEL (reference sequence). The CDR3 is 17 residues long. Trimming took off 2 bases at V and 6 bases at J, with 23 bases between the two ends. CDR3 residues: CASSQLERTEKWSEQYV. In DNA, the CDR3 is TGTGCCAGCAGCCAATTGGAGCGGACGGAAAAATGGTCCGAGCAGTACGTC.

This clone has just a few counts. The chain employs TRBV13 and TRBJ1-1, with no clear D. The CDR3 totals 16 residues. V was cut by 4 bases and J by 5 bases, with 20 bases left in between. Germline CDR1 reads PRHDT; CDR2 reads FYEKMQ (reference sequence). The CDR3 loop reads CASSSTLLWEGTEAFF. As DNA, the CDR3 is TGTGCCAGCAGCTCAACCCTTTTGTGGGAGGGAACTGAAGCTTTCTTT.

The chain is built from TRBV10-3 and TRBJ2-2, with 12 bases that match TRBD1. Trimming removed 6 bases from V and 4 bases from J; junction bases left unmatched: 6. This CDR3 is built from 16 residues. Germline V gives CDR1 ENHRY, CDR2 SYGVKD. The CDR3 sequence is CAISPGQGAGTGELFF. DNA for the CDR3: TGTGCCATCAGCCCGGGACAGGGGGCGGGCACCGGGGAGCTGTTTTTT.

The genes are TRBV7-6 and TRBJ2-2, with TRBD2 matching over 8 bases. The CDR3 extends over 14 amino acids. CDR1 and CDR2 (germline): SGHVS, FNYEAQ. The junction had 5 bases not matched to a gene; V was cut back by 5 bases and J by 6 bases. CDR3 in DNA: TGTGCCAGCAGCCCCGGGAGGGTTCCCGGGGAGCTGTTTTTT. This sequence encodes CASSPGRVPGELFF. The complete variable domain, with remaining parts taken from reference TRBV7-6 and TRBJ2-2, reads GAGVSQSPRYKVTKRGQDVALRCDPISGHVSLYWYRQALGQGPEFLTYFNYEAQQDKSGLPNDRFSAERPEGSISTLTIQRTEQRDSAMYRCASSPGRVPGELFFGEGSRLTVL.

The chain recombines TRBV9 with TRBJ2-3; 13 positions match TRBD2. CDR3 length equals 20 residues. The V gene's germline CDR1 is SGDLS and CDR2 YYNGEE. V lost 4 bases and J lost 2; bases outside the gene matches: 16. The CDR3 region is CASSPRQGPGLAGLTDTQYF. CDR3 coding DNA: TGTGCCAGCAGCCCACGACAGGGGCCGGGACTAGCGGGGCTCACAGATACGCAGTATTTT.

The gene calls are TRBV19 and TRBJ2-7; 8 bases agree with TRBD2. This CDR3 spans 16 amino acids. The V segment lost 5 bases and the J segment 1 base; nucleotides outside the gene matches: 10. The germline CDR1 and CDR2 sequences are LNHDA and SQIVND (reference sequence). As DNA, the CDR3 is TGTGCCAGTAGTTTACCCCGGGAGGGTCAGTCCTACGAGCAGTACGTC. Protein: CASSLPREGQSYEQYV.

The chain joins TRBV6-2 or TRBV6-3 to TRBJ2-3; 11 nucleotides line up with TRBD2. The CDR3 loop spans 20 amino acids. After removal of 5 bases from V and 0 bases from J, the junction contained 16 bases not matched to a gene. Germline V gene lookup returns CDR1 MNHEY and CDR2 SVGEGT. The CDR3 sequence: CASSRVVGLAGGRSTDTQYF. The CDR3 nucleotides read TGTGCCAGCAGTCGCGTCGTCGGTCTAGCGGGAGGACGGAGCACAGATACGCAGTATTTT.

CDR3 in DNA: TGTGCCAGCATTTCTGGGACAGGGACGATAGTGGGTGAGCAGTTCTTC. Translated: CASISGTGTIVGEQFF. The chain links TRBV6-6 to TRBJ2-1; 9 bases match TRBD1. CDR3 length equals 16 residues. Per germline, CDR1 MNHNY and CDR2 SVGAGI (reference sequence). V was clipped by 7 bases and J by 9 bases; unmatched bases: 16.

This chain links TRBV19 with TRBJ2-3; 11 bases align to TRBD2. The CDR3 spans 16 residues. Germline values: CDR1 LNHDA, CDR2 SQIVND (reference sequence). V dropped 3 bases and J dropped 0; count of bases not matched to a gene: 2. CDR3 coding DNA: TGTGCCAGTAGTATCCTAGCGGGGGGTAGCACAGATACGCAGTATTTT. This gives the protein CASSILAGGSTDTQYF.

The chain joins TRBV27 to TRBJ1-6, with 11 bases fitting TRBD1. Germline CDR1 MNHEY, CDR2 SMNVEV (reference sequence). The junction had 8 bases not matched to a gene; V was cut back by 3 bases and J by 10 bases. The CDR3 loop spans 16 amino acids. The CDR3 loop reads CASSLGTGGSGSPLHF. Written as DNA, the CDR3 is TGTGCCAGCAGTTTGGGGACAGGGGGAAGCGGATCACCCCTCCACTTT.

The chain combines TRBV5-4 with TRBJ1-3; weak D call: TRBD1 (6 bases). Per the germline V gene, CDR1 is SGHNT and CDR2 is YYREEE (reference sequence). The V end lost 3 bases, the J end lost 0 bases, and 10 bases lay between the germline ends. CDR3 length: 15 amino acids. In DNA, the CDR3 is TGTGCCAGCAGCTCAGCAGGGGACTCTGGAAACACCATATATTTT. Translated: CASSSAGDSGNTIYF. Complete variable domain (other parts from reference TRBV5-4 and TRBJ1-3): ETGVTQSPTHLIKTRGQQVTLRCSSQSGHNTVSWYQQALGQGPQFIFQYYREEENGRGNFPPRFSGLQFPNYSSELNVNALELDDSALYLCASSSAGDSGNTIYFGEGSWLTVV.

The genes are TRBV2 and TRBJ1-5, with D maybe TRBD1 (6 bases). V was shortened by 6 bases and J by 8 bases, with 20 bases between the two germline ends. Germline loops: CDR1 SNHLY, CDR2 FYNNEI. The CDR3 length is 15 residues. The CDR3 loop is CASRLNRVGSEPQHF. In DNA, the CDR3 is TGTGCCAGCAGGCTAAACAGGGTTGGGTCGGAGCCCCAGCATTTT.

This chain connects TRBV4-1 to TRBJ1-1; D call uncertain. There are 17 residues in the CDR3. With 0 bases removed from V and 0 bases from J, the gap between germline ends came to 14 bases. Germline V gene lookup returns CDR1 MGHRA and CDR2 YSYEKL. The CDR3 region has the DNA TGCGCCAGCAGCCAAGATCGGTACAGCCCTATGAACACTGAAGCTTTCTTT. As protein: CASSQDRYSPMNTEAFF.

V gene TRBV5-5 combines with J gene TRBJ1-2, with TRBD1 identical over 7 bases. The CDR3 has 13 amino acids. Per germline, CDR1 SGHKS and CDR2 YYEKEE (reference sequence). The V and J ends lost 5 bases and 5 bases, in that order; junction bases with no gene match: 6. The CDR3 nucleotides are TGTGCCAGCAGTTACGGACAGGAGTATGGCTACACCTTC. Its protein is CASSYGQEYGYTF. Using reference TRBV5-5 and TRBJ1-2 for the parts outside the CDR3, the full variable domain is DAGVTQSPTHLIKTRGQQVTLRCSPISGHKSVSWYQQVLGQGPQFIFQYYEKEERGRGNFPDRFSARQFPNYSSELNVNALLLGDSALYLCASSYGQEYGYTFGSGTRLTVV.

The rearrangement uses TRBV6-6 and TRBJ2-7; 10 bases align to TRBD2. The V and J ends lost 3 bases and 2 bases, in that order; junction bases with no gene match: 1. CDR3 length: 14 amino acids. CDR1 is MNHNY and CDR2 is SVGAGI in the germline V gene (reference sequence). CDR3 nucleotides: TGTGCCAGCAGTTATAGCGGGGGGCCCTACGAGCAGTACGTC. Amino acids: CASSYSGGPYEQYV.

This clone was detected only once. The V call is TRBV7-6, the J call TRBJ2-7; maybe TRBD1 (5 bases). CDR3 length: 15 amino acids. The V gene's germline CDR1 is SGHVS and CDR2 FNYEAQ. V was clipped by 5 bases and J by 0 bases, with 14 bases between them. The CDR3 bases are TGTGCCAGCAGCAAGACAGCGATTGGCTCCTACGAGCAGTACTTC. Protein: CASSKTAIGSYEQYF. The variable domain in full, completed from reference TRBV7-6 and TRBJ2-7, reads GAGVSQSPRYKVTKRGQDVALRCDPISGHVSLYWYRQALGQGPEFLTYFNYEAQQDKSGLPNDRFSAERPEGSISTLTIQRTEQRDSAMYRCASSKTAIGSYEQYFGPGTRLTVT.